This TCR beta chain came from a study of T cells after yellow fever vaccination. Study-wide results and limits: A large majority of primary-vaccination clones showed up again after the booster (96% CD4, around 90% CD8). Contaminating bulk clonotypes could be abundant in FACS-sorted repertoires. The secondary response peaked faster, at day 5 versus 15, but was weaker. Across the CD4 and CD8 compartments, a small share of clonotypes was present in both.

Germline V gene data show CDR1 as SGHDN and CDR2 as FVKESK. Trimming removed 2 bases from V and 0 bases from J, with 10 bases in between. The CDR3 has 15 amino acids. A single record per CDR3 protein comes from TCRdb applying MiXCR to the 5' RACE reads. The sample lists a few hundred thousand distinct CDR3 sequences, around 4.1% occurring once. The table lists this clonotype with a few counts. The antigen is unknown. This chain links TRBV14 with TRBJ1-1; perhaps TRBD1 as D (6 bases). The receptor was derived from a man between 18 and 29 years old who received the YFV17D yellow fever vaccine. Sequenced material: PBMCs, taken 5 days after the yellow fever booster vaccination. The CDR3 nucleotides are TGTGCCAGCAGCCAAAGAACAGGGTTGAACACTGAAGCTTTCTTT. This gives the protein CASSQRTGLNTEAFF.